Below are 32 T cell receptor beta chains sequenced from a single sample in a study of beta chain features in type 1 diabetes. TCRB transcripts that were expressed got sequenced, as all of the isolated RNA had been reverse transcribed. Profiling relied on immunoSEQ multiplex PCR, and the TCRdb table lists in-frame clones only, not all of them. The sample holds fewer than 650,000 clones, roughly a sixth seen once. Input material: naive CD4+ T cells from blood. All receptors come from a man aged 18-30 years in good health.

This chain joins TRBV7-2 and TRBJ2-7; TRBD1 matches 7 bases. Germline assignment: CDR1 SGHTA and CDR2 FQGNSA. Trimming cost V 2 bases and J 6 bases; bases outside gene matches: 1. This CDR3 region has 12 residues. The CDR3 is CASSLRGPEQYF. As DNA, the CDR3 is TGTGCCAGCAGCTTAAGGGGGCCCGAGCAGTACTTC.

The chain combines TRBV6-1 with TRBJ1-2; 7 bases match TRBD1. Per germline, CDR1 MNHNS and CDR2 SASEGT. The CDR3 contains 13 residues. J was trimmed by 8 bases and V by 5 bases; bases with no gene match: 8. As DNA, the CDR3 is TGTGCCAGCAGTCCGACAGGGCATGAGGGCTACACCTTC. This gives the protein CASSPTGHEGYTF.

The CDR3 spells CSVGSGSGGNYGYTF. The CDR3, as DNA: TGCAGCGTGGGCTCAGGGTCAGGGGGGAACTATGGCTACACCTTC. The rearrangement joins TRBV29-1 to TRBJ1-2; 7 positions match TRBD1. Germline V gene lookup returns CDR1 SQVTM and CDR2 ANQGSEA. This CDR3 has 15 residues. Unmatched junction bases numbered 12, after V lost 6 bases and J lost 2 bases. Drawing the rest from reference TRBV29-1 and TRBJ1-2, the complete variable domain is SAVISQKPSRDICQRGTSLTIQCQVDSQVTMMFWYRQQPGQSLTLIATANQGSEATYESGFVIDKFPISRPNLTFSTLTVSNMSPEDSSIYLCSVGSGSGGNYGYTFGSGTRLTVV.

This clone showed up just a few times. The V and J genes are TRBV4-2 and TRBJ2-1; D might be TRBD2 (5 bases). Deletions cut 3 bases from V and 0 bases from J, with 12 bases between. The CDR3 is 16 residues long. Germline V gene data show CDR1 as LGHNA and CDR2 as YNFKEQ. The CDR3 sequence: CASSQELVRSYNEQFF. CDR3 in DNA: TGTGCCAGCAGCCAGGAACTAGTGCGCTCCTACAATGAGCAGTTCTTC.

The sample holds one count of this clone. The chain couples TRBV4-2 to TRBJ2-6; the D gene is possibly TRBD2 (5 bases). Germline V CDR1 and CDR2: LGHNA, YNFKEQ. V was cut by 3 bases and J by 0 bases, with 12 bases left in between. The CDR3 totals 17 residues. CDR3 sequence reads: CASSHDGRVSGANVLTF. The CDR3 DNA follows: TGTGCCAGCAGCCACGATGGGAGAGTCTCTGGGGCCAACGTCCTGACTTTC.

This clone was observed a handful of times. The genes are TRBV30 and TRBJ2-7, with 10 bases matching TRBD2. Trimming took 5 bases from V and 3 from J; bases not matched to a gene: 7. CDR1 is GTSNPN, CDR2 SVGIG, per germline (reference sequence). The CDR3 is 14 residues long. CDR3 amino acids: CAWDKLAGFYEQYF. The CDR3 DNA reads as TGTGCCTGGGATAAACTAGCGGGGTTCTACGAGCAGTACTTC.

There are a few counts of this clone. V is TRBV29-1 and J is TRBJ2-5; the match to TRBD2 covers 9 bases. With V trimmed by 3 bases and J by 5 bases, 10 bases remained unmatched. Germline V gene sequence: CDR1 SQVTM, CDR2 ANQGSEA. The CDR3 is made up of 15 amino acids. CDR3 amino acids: CSVETSGNLRETQYF. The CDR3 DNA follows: TGCAGCGTTGAGACTAGCGGAAACCTCCGGGAGACCCAGTACTTC.

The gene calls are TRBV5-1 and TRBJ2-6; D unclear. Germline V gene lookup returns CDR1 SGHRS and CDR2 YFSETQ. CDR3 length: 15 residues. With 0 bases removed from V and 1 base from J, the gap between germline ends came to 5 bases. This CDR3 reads CASSLARSGANVLTF. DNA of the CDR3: TGCGCCAGCAGCTTGGCACGATCTGGGGCCAACGTCCTGACTTTC.

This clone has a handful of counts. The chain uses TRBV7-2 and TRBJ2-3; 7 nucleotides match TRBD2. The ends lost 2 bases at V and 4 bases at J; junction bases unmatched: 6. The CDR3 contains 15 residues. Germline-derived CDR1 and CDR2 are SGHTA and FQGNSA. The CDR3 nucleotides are TGTGCCAGCAGCTTAAGGGCGGCGGGAGCAGATACGCAGTATTTT. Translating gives CASSLRAAGADTQYF.

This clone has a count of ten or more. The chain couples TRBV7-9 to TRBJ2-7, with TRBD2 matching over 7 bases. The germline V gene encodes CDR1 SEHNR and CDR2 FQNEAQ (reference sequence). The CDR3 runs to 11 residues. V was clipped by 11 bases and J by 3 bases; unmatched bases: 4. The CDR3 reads CALGRDYEQYF. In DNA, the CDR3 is TGTGCCCTGGGGAGGGACTACGAGCAGTACTTC.

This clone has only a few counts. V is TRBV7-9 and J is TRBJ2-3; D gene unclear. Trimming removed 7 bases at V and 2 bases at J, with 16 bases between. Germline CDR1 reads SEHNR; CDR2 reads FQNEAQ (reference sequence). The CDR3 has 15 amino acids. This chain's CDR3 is CASTNFPVPTDTQYF. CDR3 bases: TGTGCCAGCACCAACTTCCCTGTTCCCACAGATACGCAGTATTTT.

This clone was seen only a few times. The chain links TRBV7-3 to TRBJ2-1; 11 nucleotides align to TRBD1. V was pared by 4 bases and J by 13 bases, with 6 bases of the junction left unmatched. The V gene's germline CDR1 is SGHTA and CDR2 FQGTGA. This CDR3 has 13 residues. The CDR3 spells CASSSGTGGQQFF. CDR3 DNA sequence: TGTGCCAGCAGCTCCGGGACAGGGGGTCAACAGTTCTTC.

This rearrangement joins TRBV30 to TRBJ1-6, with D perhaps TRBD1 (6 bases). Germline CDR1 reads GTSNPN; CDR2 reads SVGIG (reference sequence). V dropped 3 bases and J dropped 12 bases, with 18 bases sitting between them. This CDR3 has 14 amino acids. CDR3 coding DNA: TGTGCCTGGAGCTCACAGGGCGGTTGGGGACCCCTCCACTTT. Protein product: CAWSSQGGWGPLHF.

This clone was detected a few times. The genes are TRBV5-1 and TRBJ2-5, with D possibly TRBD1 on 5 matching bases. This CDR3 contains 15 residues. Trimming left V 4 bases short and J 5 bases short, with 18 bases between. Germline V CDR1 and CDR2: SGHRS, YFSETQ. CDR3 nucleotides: TGCGCCAGCAGCCTCCAATCCGGGCAGGGTGAGACCCAGTACTTC. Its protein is CASSLQSGQGETQYF.

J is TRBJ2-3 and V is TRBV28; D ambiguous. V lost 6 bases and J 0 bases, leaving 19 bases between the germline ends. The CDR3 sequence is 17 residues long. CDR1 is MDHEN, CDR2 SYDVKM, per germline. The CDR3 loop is CASSQRVRTASTDTQYF. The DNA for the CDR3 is TGTGCCAGCAGCCAACGGGTCCGGACGGCGAGCACAGATACGCAGTATTTT.

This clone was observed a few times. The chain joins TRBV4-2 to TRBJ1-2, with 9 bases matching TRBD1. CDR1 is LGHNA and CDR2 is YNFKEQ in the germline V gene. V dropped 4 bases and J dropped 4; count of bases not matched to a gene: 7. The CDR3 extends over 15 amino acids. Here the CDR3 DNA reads TGTGCCAGCAGCCTTACGGACAGGGGCGCCTATGGCTACACCTTC. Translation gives CASSLTDRGAYGYTF.

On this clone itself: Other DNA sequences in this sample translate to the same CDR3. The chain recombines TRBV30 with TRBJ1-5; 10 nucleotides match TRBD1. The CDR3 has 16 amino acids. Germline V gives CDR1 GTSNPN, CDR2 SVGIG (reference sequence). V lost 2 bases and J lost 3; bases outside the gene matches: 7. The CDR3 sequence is CAWSPRDRGNNQPQHF. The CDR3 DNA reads TGTGCCTGGAGTCCCCGGGACAGGGGCAACAATCAGCCCCAGCATTTT.

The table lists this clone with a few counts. CDR3 sequence: CASSSVDRNQPQHF. CDR3 coding DNA: TGTGCCAGCAGCTCTGTGGACAGGAATCAGCCCCAGCATTTT. The chain links TRBV7-9 to TRBJ1-5; 7 bases map to TRBD1. Germline V lookup: CDR1 SEHNR, CDR2 FQNEAQ (reference sequence). This CDR3 region has 14 residues. The trim removed 4 bases at V and 4 bases at J, leaving 4 bases unmatched.

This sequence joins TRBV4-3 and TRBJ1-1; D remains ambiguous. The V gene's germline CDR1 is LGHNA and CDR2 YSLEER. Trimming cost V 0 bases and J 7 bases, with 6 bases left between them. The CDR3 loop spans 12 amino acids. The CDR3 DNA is TGCGCCAGCAGCCAAGATTTTCTTGAAGCTTTCTTT. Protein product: CASSQDFLEAFF.

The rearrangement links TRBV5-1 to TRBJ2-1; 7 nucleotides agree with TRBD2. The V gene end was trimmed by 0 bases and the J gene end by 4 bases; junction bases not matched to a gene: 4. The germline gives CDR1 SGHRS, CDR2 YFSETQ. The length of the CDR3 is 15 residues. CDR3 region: CASSLVPAGYNEQFF. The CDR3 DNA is TGCGCCAGCAGCTTGGTCCCAGCGGGGTACAATGAGCAGTTCTTC.

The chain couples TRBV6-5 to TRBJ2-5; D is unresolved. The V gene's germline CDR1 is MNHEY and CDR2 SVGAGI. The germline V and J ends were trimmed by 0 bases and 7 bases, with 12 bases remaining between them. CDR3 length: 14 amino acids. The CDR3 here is CASSYSVPSRTQYF. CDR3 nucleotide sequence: TGTGCCAGCAGTTACTCTGTCCCTTCGAGGACCCAGTACTTC.

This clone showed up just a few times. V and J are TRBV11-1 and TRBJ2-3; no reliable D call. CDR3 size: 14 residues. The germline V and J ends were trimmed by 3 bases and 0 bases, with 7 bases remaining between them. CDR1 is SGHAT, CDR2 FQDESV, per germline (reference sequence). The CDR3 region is CASSLSASTDTQYF. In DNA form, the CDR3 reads TGTGCCAGCAGCTTGAGTGCTAGCACAGATACGCAGTATTTT.

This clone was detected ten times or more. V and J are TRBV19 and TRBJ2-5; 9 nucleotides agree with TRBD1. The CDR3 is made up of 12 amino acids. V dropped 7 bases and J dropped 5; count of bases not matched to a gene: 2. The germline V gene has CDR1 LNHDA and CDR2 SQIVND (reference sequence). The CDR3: CASNRGLETQYF. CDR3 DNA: TGTGCCAGTAACAGGGGGCTCGAGACCCAGTACTTC.

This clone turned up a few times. CDR3 sequence reads: CASSLGRISKAGELFF. As DNA, the CDR3 is TGTGCCAGCAGCTTAGGCCGCATATCTAAAGCCGGGGAGCTGTTTTTT. This rearrangement joins TRBV7-8 to TRBJ2-2, with D hard to call. Germline CDR1 and CDR2: SGHVS and FQNEAQ. V shed 1 base and J shed 6 bases, with 15 bases lying between them. The CDR3 has 16 residues.

The CDR3 here is CASSSGHLNLITNEKLFF. In DNA, the CDR3 is TGTGCCAGCAGCTCGGGACACCTAAACCTAATAACTAATGAAAAACTGTTTTTT. The chain has TRBV4-2 and TRBJ1-4; maybe TRBD1 (6 bases). The CDR3 loop spans 18 amino acids. V was trimmed by 5 bases and J by 1 base, leaving 20 bases between them. From germline, CDR1 is LGHNA and CDR2 YNFKEQ.

This CDR3 reads CASSLGKGGTDTQYF. For the CDR3, the DNA is TGTGCCAGCAGCTTAGGAAAAGGGGGTACAGATACGCAGTATTTT. The J gene is TRBJ2-3, the V gene TRBV7-2; D may be TRBD1 (6 bases). The ends were cut back, 1 base at V and 3 bases at J, with 11 bases in the middle. Germline CDR1 reads SGHTA; CDR2 reads FQGNSA. The CDR3 runs to 15 residues.

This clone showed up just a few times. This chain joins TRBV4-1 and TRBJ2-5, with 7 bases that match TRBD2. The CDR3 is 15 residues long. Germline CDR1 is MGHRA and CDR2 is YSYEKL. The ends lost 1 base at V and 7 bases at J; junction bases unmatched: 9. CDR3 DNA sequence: TGCGCCAGCAGCCAAGTCGGCGGCCCGGGAGGGACCCAGTACTTC. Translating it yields CASSQVGGPGGTQYF.

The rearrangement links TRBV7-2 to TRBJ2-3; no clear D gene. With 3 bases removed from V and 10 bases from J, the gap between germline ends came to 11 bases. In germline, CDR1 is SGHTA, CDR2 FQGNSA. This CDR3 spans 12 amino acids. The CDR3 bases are TGTGCCAGCAGCTTGGATCACCAGGCGCAGTATTTT. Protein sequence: CASSLDHQAQYF.

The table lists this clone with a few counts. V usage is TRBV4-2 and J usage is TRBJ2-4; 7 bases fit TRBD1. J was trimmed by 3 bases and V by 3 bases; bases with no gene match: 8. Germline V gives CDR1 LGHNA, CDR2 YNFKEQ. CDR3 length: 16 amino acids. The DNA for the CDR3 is TGTGCCAGCAGCCACCAAAGGGGGCTCGACAAAAACATTCAGTACTTC. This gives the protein CASSHQRGLDKNIQYF.

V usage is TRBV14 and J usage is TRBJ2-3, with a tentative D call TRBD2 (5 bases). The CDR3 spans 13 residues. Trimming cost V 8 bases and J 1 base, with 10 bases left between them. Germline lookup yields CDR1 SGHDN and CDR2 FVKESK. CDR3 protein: CASEMRGTDTQYF. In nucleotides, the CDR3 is TGTGCCAGCGAGATGAGGGGCACAGATACGCAGTATTTT. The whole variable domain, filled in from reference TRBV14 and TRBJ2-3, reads EAGVTQFPSHSVIEKGQTVTLRCDPISGHDNLYWYRRVMGKEIKFLLHFVKESKQDESGMPNNRFLAERTGGTYSTLKVQPAELEDSGVYFCASEMRGTDTQYFGPGTRLTVL.

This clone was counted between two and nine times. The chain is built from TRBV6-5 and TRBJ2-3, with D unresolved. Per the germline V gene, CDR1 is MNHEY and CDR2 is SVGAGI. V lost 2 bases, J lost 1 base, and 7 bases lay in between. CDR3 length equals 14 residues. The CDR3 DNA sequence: TGTGCCAGCAGTTACGAGTTAGGCACAGATACGCAGTATTTT. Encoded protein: CASSYELGTDTQYF.

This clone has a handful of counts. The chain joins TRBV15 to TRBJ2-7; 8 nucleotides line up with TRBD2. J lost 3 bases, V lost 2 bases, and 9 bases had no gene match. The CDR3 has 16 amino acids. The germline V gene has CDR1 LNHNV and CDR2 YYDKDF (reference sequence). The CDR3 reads CATSRIGLAQDYEQYF. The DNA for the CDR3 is TGTGCCACCAGCAGAATCGGACTAGCTCAGGACTACGAGCAGTACTTC.